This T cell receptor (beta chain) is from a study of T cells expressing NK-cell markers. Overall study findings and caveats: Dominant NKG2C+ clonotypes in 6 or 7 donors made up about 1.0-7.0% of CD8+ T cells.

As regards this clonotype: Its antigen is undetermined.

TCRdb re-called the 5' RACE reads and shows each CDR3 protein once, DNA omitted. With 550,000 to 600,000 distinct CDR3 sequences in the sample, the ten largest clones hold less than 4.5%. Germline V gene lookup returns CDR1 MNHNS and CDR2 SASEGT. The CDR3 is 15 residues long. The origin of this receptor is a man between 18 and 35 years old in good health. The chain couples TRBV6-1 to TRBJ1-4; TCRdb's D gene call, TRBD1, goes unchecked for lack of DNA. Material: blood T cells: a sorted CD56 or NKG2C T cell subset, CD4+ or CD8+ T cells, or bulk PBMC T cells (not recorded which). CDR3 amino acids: CATQGQGATNEKLFF.